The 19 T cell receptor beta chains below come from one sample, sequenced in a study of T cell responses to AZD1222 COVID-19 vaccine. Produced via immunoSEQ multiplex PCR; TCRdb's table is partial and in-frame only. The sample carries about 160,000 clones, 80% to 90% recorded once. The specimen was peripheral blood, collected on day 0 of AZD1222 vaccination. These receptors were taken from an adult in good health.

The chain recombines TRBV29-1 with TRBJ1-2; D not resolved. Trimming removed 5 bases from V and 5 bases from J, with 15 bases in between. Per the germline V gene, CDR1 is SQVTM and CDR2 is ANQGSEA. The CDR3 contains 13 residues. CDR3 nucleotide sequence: TGCAGCGTTCCGACTTCCGACTTATATGGCTACACCTTC. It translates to CSVPTSDLYGYTF.

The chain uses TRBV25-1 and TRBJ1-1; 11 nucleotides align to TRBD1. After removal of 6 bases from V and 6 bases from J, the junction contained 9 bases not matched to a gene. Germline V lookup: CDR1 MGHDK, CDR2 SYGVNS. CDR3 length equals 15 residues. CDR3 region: CASSLIGQGAPEAFF. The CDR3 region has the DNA TGTGCCAGCAGCCTTATCGGACAGGGGGCTCCTGAAGCTTTCTTT.

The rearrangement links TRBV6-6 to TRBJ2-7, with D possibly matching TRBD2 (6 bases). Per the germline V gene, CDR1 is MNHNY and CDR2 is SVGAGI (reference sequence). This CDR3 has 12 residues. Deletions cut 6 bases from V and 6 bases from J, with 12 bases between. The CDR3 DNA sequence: TGTGCCAGCAGCCGACCGGGGGTCGAGCAGTACGTC. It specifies CASSRPGVEQYV.

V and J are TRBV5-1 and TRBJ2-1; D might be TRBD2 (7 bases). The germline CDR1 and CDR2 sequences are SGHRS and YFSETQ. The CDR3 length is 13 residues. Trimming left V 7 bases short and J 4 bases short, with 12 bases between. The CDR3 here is CASAGAWYNEQFF. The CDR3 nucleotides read TGCGCCAGCGCGGGGGCATGGTACAATGAGCAGTTCTTC.

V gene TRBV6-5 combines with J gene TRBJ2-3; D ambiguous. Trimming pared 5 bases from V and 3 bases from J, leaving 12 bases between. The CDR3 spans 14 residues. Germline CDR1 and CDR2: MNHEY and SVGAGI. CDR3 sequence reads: CASSTEARTDTQYF. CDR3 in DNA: TGTGCCAGCAGTACCGAGGCAAGAACAGATACGCAGTATTTT.

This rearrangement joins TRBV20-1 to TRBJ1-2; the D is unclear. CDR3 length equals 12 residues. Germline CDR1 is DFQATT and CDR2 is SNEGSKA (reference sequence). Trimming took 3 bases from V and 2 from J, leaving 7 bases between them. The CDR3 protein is CSASAVNYGYTF. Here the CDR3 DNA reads TGCAGTGCTAGTGCGGTGAACTATGGCTACACCTTC.

The CDR3 coding sequence is TGTGCCAGCAGCTTGGAACTAGCGGGGGGGCGAGAGACCCAGTACTTC. Translation gives CASSLELAGGRETQYF. The chain is built from TRBV5-5 and TRBJ2-5; 13 bases map to TRBD2. The CDR3 spans 16 residues. Looked up from germline, CDR1 is SGHKS and CDR2 is YYEKEE (reference sequence). V shed 0 bases and J 4 bases; nucleotides not matched to a gene: 3.

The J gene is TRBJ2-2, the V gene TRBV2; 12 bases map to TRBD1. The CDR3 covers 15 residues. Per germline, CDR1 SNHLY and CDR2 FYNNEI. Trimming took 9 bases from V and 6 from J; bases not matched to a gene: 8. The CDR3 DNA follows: TGTGCCAGGGGGCTCGGGACAGGGGGCTCCGGGGAGCTGTTTTTT. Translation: CARGLGTGGSGELFF.

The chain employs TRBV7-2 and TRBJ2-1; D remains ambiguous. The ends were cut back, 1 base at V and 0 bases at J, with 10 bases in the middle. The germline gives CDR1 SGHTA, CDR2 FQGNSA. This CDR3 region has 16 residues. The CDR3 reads CASSLGSGSSYNEQFF. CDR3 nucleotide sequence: TGTGCCAGCAGCTTAGGGAGTGGAAGCTCCTACAATGAGCAGTTCTTC.

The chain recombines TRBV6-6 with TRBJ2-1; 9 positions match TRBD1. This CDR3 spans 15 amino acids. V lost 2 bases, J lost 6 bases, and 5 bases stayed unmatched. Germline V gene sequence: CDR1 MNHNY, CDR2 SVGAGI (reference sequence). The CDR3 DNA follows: TGTGCCAGCAGTTACACAGGGGGCGCGGGCAATGAGCAGTTCTTC. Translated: CASSYTGGAGNEQFF.

The CDR3: CASSISGTPNQPQHF. The CDR3 coding sequence is TGTGCCAGTAGTATTTCCGGGACCCCAAATCAGCCCCAGCATTTT. The V and J genes are TRBV19 and TRBJ1-5, with D perhaps matching TRBD1 (5 bases). Trimming left V 3 bases short and J 4 bases short, with 13 bases between. Germline V gives CDR1 LNHDA, CDR2 SQIVND (reference sequence). This CDR3 contains 15 residues.

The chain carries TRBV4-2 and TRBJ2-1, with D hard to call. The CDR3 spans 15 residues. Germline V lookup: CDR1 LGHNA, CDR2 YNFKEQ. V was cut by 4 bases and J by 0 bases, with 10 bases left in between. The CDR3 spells CASSPSRRSYNEQFF. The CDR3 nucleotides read TGTGCCAGCAGCCCCTCCCGCCGCTCCTACAATGAGCAGTTCTTC.

The CDR3 reads CASSLLPLANAQYF. CDR3 bases: TGTGCCAGCAGCTTACTCCCACTAGCGAACGCGCAGTATTTT. The chain links TRBV7-6 to TRBJ2-3; TRBD2 agrees at 7 bases. Trimming took 2 bases from V and 10 from J; bases not matched to a gene: 9. CDR3 length: 14 residues. Germline CDR1 is SGHVS and CDR2 is FNYEAQ.

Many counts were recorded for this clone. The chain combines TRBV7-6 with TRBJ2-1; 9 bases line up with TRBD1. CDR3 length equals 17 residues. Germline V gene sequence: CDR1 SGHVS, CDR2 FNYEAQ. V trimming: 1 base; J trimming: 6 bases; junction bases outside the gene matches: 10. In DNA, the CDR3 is TGTGCCAGCAGCTTAGTGGTCGGGGGACAGGGAGTCAATGAGCAGTTCTTC. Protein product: CASSLVVGGQGVNEQFF. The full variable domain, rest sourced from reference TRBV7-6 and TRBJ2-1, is GAGVSQSPRYKVTKRGQDVALRCDPISGHVSLYWYRQALGQGPEFLTYFNYEAQQDKSGLPNDRFSAERPEGSISTLTIQRTEQRDSAMYRCASSLVVGGQGVNEQFFGPGTRLTVL.

As DNA, the CDR3 is TGTGCCACCAGTGATAAACCCCGGGACAGTCTTTTTAATCAGCCCCAGCATTTT. This gives the protein CATSDKPRDSLFNQPQHF. The chain combines TRBV24-1 with TRBJ1-5; TRBD1 agrees at 7 bases. Per germline, CDR1 KGHDR and CDR2 SFDVKD. This CDR3 is built from 18 residues. Losses at the gene ends were 3 bases for V and 4 bases for J; bases not matched to a gene: 14.

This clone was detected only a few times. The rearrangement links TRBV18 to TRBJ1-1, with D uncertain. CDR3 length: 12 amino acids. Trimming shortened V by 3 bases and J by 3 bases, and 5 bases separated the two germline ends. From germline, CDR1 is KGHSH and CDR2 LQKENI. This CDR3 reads CASSPIDTEAFF. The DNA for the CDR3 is TGTGCCAGCTCACCGATAGACACTGAAGCTTTCTTT.

The CDR3 sequence: CASRAREEETQYF. The CDR3 DNA reads TGTGCCAGCCGAGCAAGGGAGGAAGAGACCCAGTACTTC. The V call is TRBV10-3, the J call TRBJ2-5; a possible D gene is TRBD2 (6 bases). Germline V gene lookup returns CDR1 ENHRY and CDR2 SYGVKD. Trimming cost V 10 bases and J 3 bases, with 15 bases left between them. The CDR3 sequence is 13 residues long.

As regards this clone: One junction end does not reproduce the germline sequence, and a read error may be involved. The CDR3 spells CASRVQGMNIEAFF. CDR3 in DNA: TGTGCCAGCAGGGTACAGGGAATGAACATTGAAGCTTTCTTT. The chain links TRBV27 to TRBJ1-1; a possible D gene is TRBD1 (6 bases). The CDR3 spans 14 residues. CDR1 and CDR2 from the germline V gene are MNHEY and SMNVEV (reference sequence).

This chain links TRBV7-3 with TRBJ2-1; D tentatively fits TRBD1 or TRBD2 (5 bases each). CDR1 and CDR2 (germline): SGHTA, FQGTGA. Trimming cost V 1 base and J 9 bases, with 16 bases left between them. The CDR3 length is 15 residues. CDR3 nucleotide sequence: TGTGCCAGCAGCTTAAAGGGGACCCCCCGTGGTGAGCAGTTCTTC. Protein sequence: CASSLKGTPRGEQFF.